These 3 T cell receptor beta chains were sequenced from one sample in a study of T cell clones after liver transplantation. TCRdb's table, derived via immunoSEQ multiplex PCR, lists solely in-frame clones and lacks some. The sample consists of tens of thousands of clones, roughly 90% of them appearing once. The sequenced sample was CD4+ T cells from blood, obtained before liver transplant. The receptors shown here come from a human donor who received a liver transplant.

In DNA, the CDR3 is TGTGCCAGCAGCTTAATACTAGCGGGAGCCCCCAGCTCCTACAATGAGCAGTTCTTC. Encoded protein: CASSLILAGAPSSYNEQFF. This chain joins TRBV7-6 and TRBJ2-1, with 11 bases aligning to TRBD2. Germline V gene data show CDR1 as SGHVS and CDR2 as FNYEAQ. The CDR3 extends over 19 amino acids. Losses at the gene ends were 2 bases for V and 0 bases for J; bases not matched to a gene: 9.

The V and J genes are TRBV5-6 and TRBJ2-7; D unresolved. V lost 5 bases and J 1 base, leaving 13 bases between the germline ends. Per the germline V gene, CDR1 is SGHDT and CDR2 is YYEEEE. This CDR3 contains 14 residues. CDR3 coding DNA: TGTGCCAGCAGGCGACGAGGACGGTCCTACGAGCAGTACTTC. As protein: CASRRRGRSYEQYF.

The chain uses TRBV29-1 and TRBJ2-5; 7 nucleotides line up with TRBD1. CDR3 length equals 14 residues. V lost 5 bases, J lost 2 bases, and 8 bases stayed unmatched. Per germline, CDR1 SQVTM and CDR2 ANQGSEA. CDR3 DNA sequence: TGCAGCGTTCAAGGGACAGCACAACAAGAGACCCAGTACTTC. Its protein product is CSVQGTAQQETQYF.